What follows are 18 T cell receptor beta chains derived from one specimen sequenced in a study of Ad26.COV2.S vaccination and SARS-CoV-2 variants. Treatment: about 20 received Ad26.COV2.S at low or high dose, single or two shots; roughly five received placebo; per-sample allocation not given. Following the first vaccine or placebo injection, samples were taken on day 63. Libraries were prepared by immunoSEQ multiplex PCR; TCRdb keeps only in-frame clonotypes and omits some of them. The profile shows a few hundred thousand clones, roughly 90% of them singletons. Source: peripheral blood, taken in a trial of Ad26.COV2.S vaccine versus placebo. All receptors come from a person aged 18-65 years who received the Ad26.COV2.S COVID-19 vaccine or a placebo.

The rearrangement uses TRBV6-6 and TRBJ1-1; 9 bases agree with TRBD1. Germline trimming cut 5 bases from V and 13 bases from J; bases unmatched to any gene: 20. CDR3 length equals 16 residues. Germline assignment: CDR1 MNHNY and CDR2 SVGAGI (reference sequence). The CDR3 sequence: CASSTSKQGAQDRGFF. For the CDR3, the DNA is TGTGCCAGCAGTACGAGCAAACAGGGGGCCCAAGACCGGGGTTTCTTT.

This chain connects TRBV4-1 to TRBJ2-3; 7 nucleotides align to TRBD2. This CDR3 has 16 amino acids. The V gene's germline CDR1 is MGHRA and CDR2 YSYEKL. V gave up 0 bases and J gave up 4 bases; unmatched junction bases: 7. CDR3 in amino acids: CASSQDLTGGADTQYF. The CDR3 DNA sequence: TGCGCCAGCAGCCAAGACCTTACGGGAGGCGCAGATACGCAGTATTTT.

The rearrangement uses TRBV6-1 and TRBJ2-7; D gene uncertain. Germline V lookup: CDR1 MNHNS, CDR2 SASEGT. The CDR3 length is 13 residues. V was clipped by 1 base and J by 7 bases, with 11 bases between them. The CDR3, as DNA: TGTGCCAGCAGTGAAGATGCCGTACGGGAGCAGTACGTC. It is translated as CASSEDAVREQYV.

This chain uses TRBV12-3 or TRBV12-4 with TRBJ1-2, with a weak D call TRBD1 (5 bases). V dropped 4 bases and J dropped 6 bases, with 12 bases sitting between them. CDR3 length equals 13 residues. The CDR3 loop is CASSWMMGDGYTF. The CDR3 nucleotides read TGTGCCAGCAGTTGGATGATGGGGGATGGCTACACCTTC.

The gene calls are TRBV28 and TRBJ1-5; D is perhaps TRBD1 (6 bases). The germline V gene encodes CDR1 MDHEN and CDR2 SYDVKM. The CDR3 is 15 amino acids. The V end lost 6 bases, the J end lost 6 bases, and 18 bases lay between the germline ends. The CDR3 reads CASRGVDRMGQPQHF. CDR3 DNA: TGTGCCAGCAGGGGGGTCGACAGGATGGGTCAGCCCCAGCATTTT. The full variable domain, its missing parts supplied by reference TRBV28 and TRBJ1-5, is DVKVTQSSRYLVKRTGEKVFLECVQDMDHENMFWYRQDPGLGLRLIYFSYDVKMKEKGDIPEGYSVSREKKERFSLILESASTNQTSMYLCASRGVDRMGQPQHFGDGTRLSIL.

The J gene is TRBJ1-2, the V gene TRBV28; tentative D call: TRBD1 (6 bases). Trimming removed 6 bases at V and 3 bases at J, with 20 bases between. The CDR3 loop spans 16 amino acids. Per the germline V gene, CDR1 is MDHEN and CDR2 is SYDVKM. Here the CDR3 reads CASRSSRGGGDYGYTF. The CDR3 DNA reads TGTGCCAGCAGGAGTAGCCGGGGGGGCGGGGACTATGGCTACACCTTC.

J is TRBJ1-2 and V is TRBV5-1; a possible D gene is TRBD1 (5 bases). Germline V CDR1 and CDR2: SGHRS, YFSETQ. The CDR3 totals 14 residues. Trimming stripped 4 bases from V and 3 bases from J, with 13 bases between. The CDR3 DNA reads TGCGCCAGCAGCCCGGGGACCTCGCACTATGGCTACACCTTC. Translation gives CASSPGTSHYGYTF.

The chain recombines TRBV5-1 with TRBJ1-1; perhaps TRBD1 as D (5 bases). The germline V gene has CDR1 SGHRS and CDR2 YFSETQ. Trimming pared 0 bases from V and 4 bases from J, leaving 10 bases between. This CDR3 has 14 residues. The CDR3 sequence is CASSLDIRGTEAFF. The DNA of the CDR3 is TGCGCCAGCAGCTTGGACATTAGGGGCACTGAAGCTTTCTTT. The whole variable domain, remainder taken from reference TRBV5-1 and TRBJ1-1, is KAGVTQTPRYLIKTRGQQVTLSCSPISGHRSVSWYQQTPGQGLQFLFEYFSETQRNKGNFPGRFSGRQFSNSRSEMNVSTLELGDSALYLCASSLDIRGTEAFFGQGTRLTVV.

The V gene is TRBV6-5, the J gene TRBJ1-5; 10 positions match TRBD1. J gave up 7 bases and V 5 bases, and 5 bases lay outside the gene matches. This CDR3 region has 14 residues. Germline-derived CDR1 and CDR2 are MNHEY and SVGAGI. The CDR3 is CASSKTGGEQPQHF. The CDR3 nucleotides are TGTGCCAGCAGTAAGACAGGGGGCGAACAGCCCCAGCATTTT.

The chain links TRBV2 to TRBJ2-3; perhaps TRBD2 as D (5 bases). CDR1 and CDR2 from the germline V gene are SNHLY and FYNNEI. V gave up 3 bases and J gave up 9 bases, with 10 bases separating them. This CDR3 comprises 12 residues. The CDR3 DNA is TGTGCCAGCAGTGAGAGCAGCGGCACGCAGTATTTT. Encoded protein: CASSESSGTQYF.

The sample holds one count of this clone. The V and J genes are TRBV18 and TRBJ1-5; D is uncertain. The CDR3 sequence is 14 residues long. The germline gives CDR1 KGHSH, CDR2 LQKENI. V shed 4 bases and J shed 4 bases, with 11 bases lying between them. For the CDR3, the DNA is TGTGCCAGCTCACTCCTGGACGCGAATCAGCCCCAGCATTTT. This sequence encodes CASSLLDANQPQHF.

The chain combines TRBV14 with TRBJ2-5; D is unclear. This CDR3 spans 15 amino acids. V was shortened by 2 bases and J by 3 bases, with 13 bases between the two germline ends. Germline lookup yields CDR1 SGHDN and CDR2 FVKESK. CDR3 amino acids: CASSQYGLPKETQYF. The CDR3 DNA is TGTGCCAGCAGCCAATACGGCCTACCTAAAGAGACCCAGTACTTC.

A single count supports this clone. This sequence joins TRBV7-9 and TRBJ1-5; D unresolved. In germline, CDR1 is SEHNR, CDR2 FQNEAQ (reference sequence). This CDR3 has 12 residues. V was cut by 1 base and J by 6 bases, with 4 bases left in between. The CDR3 region is CASSLGTQPQHF. CDR3 in DNA: TGTGCCAGCAGCTTAGGTACTCAGCCCCAGCATTTT.

The chain joins TRBV11-2 to TRBJ1-1; D is perhaps TRBD1 (5 bases). The CDR3 spans 15 residues. Trimming removed 7 bases at V and 5 bases at J, with 20 bases between. Germline V gene lookup returns CDR1 SGHAT and CDR2 FQNNGV. CDR3 protein: CASTLTPGWETEAFF. Written as DNA, the CDR3 is TGTGCCAGCACCCTAACCCCAGGGTGGGAGACTGAAGCTTTCTTT.

The chain joins TRBV30 to TRBJ1-3, with D unresolved. Per germline, CDR1 GTSNPN and CDR2 SVGIG (reference sequence). The length of the CDR3 is 11 residues. The V and J ends lost 0 bases and 8 bases respectively, with 5 bases between them. The CDR3 is CAWSVPDTIYF. DNA for the CDR3: TGTGCCTGGAGTGTACCCGACACCATATATTTT.

This sequence joins TRBV5-1 and TRBJ2-7; no clear D. The CDR3 sequence is 16 residues long. V was trimmed by 0 bases and J by 1 base, leaving 14 bases between them. The germline V gene has CDR1 SGHRS and CDR2 YFSETQ. CDR3 nucleotide sequence: TGCGCCAGCAGCTTGGGGTCTTGGGCAGCGTCCTACGAGCAGTACTTC. It specifies CASSLGSWAASYEQYF. Complete variable domain (other parts from reference TRBV5-1 and TRBJ2-7): KAGVTQTPRYLIKTRGQQVTLSCSPISGHRSVSWYQQTPGQGLQFLFEYFSETQRNKGNFPGRFSGRQFSNSRSEMNVSTLELGDSALYLCASSLGSWAASYEQYFGPGTRLTVT.

The gene calls are TRBV11-2 and TRBJ2-3; D possibly matches TRBD1 or TRBD2 (5 bases each). From germline, CDR1 is SGHAT and CDR2 FQNNGV. This CDR3 region has 14 residues. Trimming removed 1 base from V and 8 bases from J, with 13 bases in between. CDR3 protein: CASSLAGPLGTQYF. CDR3 nucleotide sequence: TGTGCCAGCAGCTTAGCGGGGCCTTTGGGTACGCAGTATTTT.

The J gene is TRBJ2-7, the V gene TRBV27; possibly TRBD1 for D (6 bases). The germline gives CDR1 MNHEY, CDR2 SMNVEV (reference sequence). V dropped 6 bases and J dropped 0 bases, with 12 bases sitting between them. This CDR3 comprises 14 residues. The CDR3 region is CASSRTGFSYEQYV. CDR3 bases: TGTGCCAGCAGCCGCACAGGGTTCTCCTACGAGCAGTACGTC.